These 10 T cell receptor beta chains originate from one sample sequenced in a study of regulatory T cells in long-lasting Graves disease. Regarding time point: newly diagnosed GD, antithyroid drugs for less than 3 months. With RNA extracted from PBMCs as input, the TCR library was made. In building TCR beta libraries, iRepertoire HTBI primers were used together with Arm-PCR of CDR3 regions. MiXCR, applied by TCRdb to the multiplex PCR reads, yields one record per CDR3 protein. The sample shows around 400,000 distinct CDR3 sequences, approximately 12% of them seen only once. Another study also made use of these data, one on T cells in Graves' hyperthyroidism and ophthalmopathy.

The sequenced sample was peripheral blood mononuclear cells (PBMCs), obtained at new diagnosis, from a patient treated with antithyroid drugs. The source is a young woman with Graves disease.

About this clonotype: Given a much more abundant clone one base away, this may be a read error. The rearrangement joins TRBV12-3 or TRBV12-4 to TRBJ2-1, with 9 nucleotides matching TRBD2. The CDR3 runs 15 residues. V shed 7 bases, J shed 4 bases, and the junction held 8 bases outside the gene matches. The CDR3 DNA sequence: TGTGCCAGCAAGCCGACTAGCGGTCGGTACAATGAGCAGTTCTTC. It translates to CASKPTSGRYNEQFF.

Many counts were recorded for this clonotype. The V call is TRBV7-9, the J call TRBJ1-3; D is ambiguous. Germline V gene lookup returns CDR1 SEHNR and CDR2 FQNEAQ (reference sequence). The CDR3 runs to 12 residues. Trimming left V 6 bases short and J 1 base short, with 4 bases between. The CDR3 DNA sequence: TGTGCCAGCAGGGGTTCTGGAAACACCATATATTTT. This encodes CASRGSGNTIYF.

The genes are TRBV12-3 or TRBV12-4 and TRBJ1-3; D gene ambiguous. Trimming cost V 1 base and J 0 bases, with 16 bases left between them. The CDR3 has 18 amino acids. CDR3 sequence reads: CASSLVEGFGASGNTIYF. CDR3 DNA sequence: TGTGCCAGCAGTTTAGTCGAGGGATTCGGAGCCTCTGGAAACACCATATATTTT.

The sample holds many counts of this clonotype. V usage is TRBV5-1 and J usage is TRBJ1-1; D gene ambiguous. V lost 4 bases and J 2 bases, leaving 9 bases between the germline ends. The CDR3 spans 13 residues. Germline V gene sequence: CDR1 SGHRS, CDR2 YFSETQ. The CDR3 DNA sequence: TGCGCCAGCAGCGTAGAGCGAAACACTGAAGCTTTCTTT. Its translation: CASSVERNTEAFF.

As for this clonotype: The junction differs from germline at one of its ends, possibly a read error. This chain links TRBV6-2 or TRBV6-3 with TRBJ2-1; 9 bases align to TRBD1. CDR3 length: 17 amino acids. The V gene's germline CDR1 is MNHEY and CDR2 SVGEGT. CDR3 residues: CTSSYSLGQGEANEQFF. The CDR3 nucleotides read TGTACCAGCAGTTACTCCCTGGGACAGGGAGAGGCTAATGAGCAGTTCTTC.

This clonotype has ten or more counts. The chain couples TRBV7-9 to TRBJ2-7, with 10 positions matching TRBD2. CDR1 is SEHNR, CDR2 FQNEAQ, per germline (reference sequence). The V segment lost 3 bases and the J segment 3 bases; nucleotides outside the gene matches: 14. The CDR3 sequence is 18 residues long. The CDR3 loop reads CASSLTYKLAGRGYEQYF. DNA of the CDR3: TGTGCCAGCAGCTTGACGTACAAACTAGCGGGAAGAGGCTACGAGCAGTACTTC.

This clonotype appeared a single time. This chain uses TRBV10-3 with TRBJ1-5; D is possibly TRBD1 (5 bases). Germline values: CDR1 ENHRY, CDR2 SYGVKD. The V and J ends lost 8 bases and 0 bases respectively, with 14 bases between them. CDR3 length equals 15 residues. Here the CDR3 reads CAIGETDNSNQPQHF. The CDR3 coding sequence is TGTGCCATCGGCGAGACAGATAATAGCAATCAGCCCCAGCATTTT.

V usage is TRBV25-1 and J usage is TRBJ1-1; no clear D. The germline gives CDR1 MGHDK, CDR2 SYGVNS. The CDR3 length is 15 residues. V lost 4 bases to trimming and J lost 4 bases, with 16 bases between them. The CDR3: CASSAPGPEGTEAFF. The DNA of the CDR3 is TGTGCCAGCAGTGCCCCCGGGCCAGAGGGCACTGAAGCTTTCTTT.

Many counts were recorded for this clonotype. The CDR3: CASSPRPGEQFF. CDR3 nucleotides: TGTGCCAGCAGCCCCCGACCGGGCGAGCAGTTCTTC. This chain uses TRBV7-9 with TRBJ2-1; no reliable D call. Trimming removed 5 bases from V and 10 bases from J, with 12 bases in between. The CDR3 length is 12 residues. Germline lookup yields CDR1 SEHNR and CDR2 FQNEAQ (reference sequence).

The chain is built from TRBV20-1 and TRBJ2-5; maybe TRBD2 (6 bases). The length of the CDR3 is 18 residues. Germline V gives CDR1 DFQATT, CDR2 SNEGSKA (reference sequence). V was pared by 1 base and J by 3 bases, with 24 bases between. Written as DNA, the CDR3 is TGCAGTGCTAGAGGCGGGGCAGGGAGGTACCGGCCCGAAGAGACCCAGTACTTC. It translates to CSARGGAGRYRPEETQYF.